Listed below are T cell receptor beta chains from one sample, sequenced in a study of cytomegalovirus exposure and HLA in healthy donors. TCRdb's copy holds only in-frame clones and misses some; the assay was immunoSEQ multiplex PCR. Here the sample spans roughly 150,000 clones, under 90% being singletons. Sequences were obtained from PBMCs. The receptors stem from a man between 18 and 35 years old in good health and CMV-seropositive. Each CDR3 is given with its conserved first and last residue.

cdr3_aa: CASSYRGQGYNEQFF
j_call: TRBJ2-1
v_call: TRBV27

cdr3_aa: CASSWGLAGEGELFF
j_call: TRBJ2-2
v_call: TRBV5-1

cdr3_aa: CASSYDRDSSSYEQYF
j_call: TRBJ2-7
v_call: TRBV4-1

cdr3_aa: CASSQRYEQYF
j_call: TRBJ2-7
v_call: TRBV7-9

cdr3_aa: CSVVTGQETQYF
j_call: TRBJ2-5
v_call: TRBV29-1

cdr3_aa: CASRGTSGRLYEQYF
j_call: TRBJ2-7
v_call: TRBV28

cdr3_aa: CASSYSWAFSYEQYF
j_call: TRBJ2-7
v_call: TRBV6-5

cdr3_aa: CASSPRQTGSGELFF
j_call: TRBJ2-2
v_call: TRBV18

cdr3_aa: CASSTRDTGELFF
j_call: TRBJ2-2
v_call: TRBV28

cdr3_aa: CASSKIAGGTYNEQFF
j_call: TRBJ2-1
v_call: TRBV21-1

cdr3_aa: CASSCGGGRNEKLFF
j_call: TRBJ1-4
v_call: TRBV6-8

cdr3_aa: CASSTLGQVSYPYEQYF
j_call: TRBJ2-7
v_call: TRBV5-1

cdr3_aa: CASSPAGVTDTQYF
j_call: TRBJ2-3
v_call: TRBV14

cdr3_aa: CASRLSGGSSYEQYF
j_call: TRBJ2-7
v_call: TRBV6-5

cdr3_aa: CASSRGPQETQYF
j_call: TRBJ2-5
v_call: TRBV4-1

cdr3_aa: CASSFSGTRSEYF
j_call: TRBJ2-7
v_call: TRBV5-4

cdr3_aa: CASSITGFSYNEQFF
j_call: TRBJ2-1
v_call: TRBV19

cdr3_aa: CASSLAVNEQFF
j_call: TRBJ2-1
v_call: TRBV5-1

cdr3_aa: CASTPGLADSYNEQFF
j_call: TRBJ2-1
v_call: TRBV2

cdr3_aa: CATGTSGSLQFF
j_call: TRBJ2-1
v_call: TRBV10-1

cdr3_aa: CASGRGGLTYEQYF
j_call: TRBJ2-7
v_call: TRBV27

cdr3_aa: CASSVGQASTDTQYF
j_call: TRBJ2-3
v_call: TRBV9

cdr3_aa: CARSTSGSDTQYF
j_call: TRBJ2-3
v_call: TRBV2

cdr3_aa: CASSEGRNIQYF
j_call: TRBJ2-4
v_call: TRBV6-1